A single sample is the source of the 14 T cell receptor beta chains below, sequenced in a study of T cell responses to AZD1222 COVID-19 vaccine. Only in-frame clones appear in the TCRdb table, and some are missing; sequencing was by immunoSEQ multiplex PCR. The sample shows tens of thousands of clones, about 80% of them seen only once. The material was peripheral blood, obtained on day 0 of AZD1222 vaccination. The receptors come from an adult in good health.

This clone was observed a single time. The CDR3 DNA follows: TGTGCCAGCAGCTCCTTTGGGCGGGGCACCGGGGAGCTGTTTTTT. Residues: CASSSFGRGTGELFF. The rearrangement uses TRBV5-4 and TRBJ2-2, with a weak D call TRBD2 (6 bases). CDR3 size: 15 residues. Germline CDR1 is SGHNT and CDR2 is YYREEE (reference sequence). The V gene lost 3 bases and the J gene lost 4 bases, with 13 bases spanning the gap.

The V call is TRBV25-1, the J call TRBJ2-3; 9 bases line up with TRBD1. Germline V gene sequence: CDR1 MGHDK, CDR2 SYGVNS. This CDR3 region has 13 residues. The V and J ends lost 8 bases and 4 bases, in that order; junction bases with no gene match: 4. The CDR3 loop is CASGGQGSDTQYF. The CDR3 DNA reads TGTGCCAGCGGGGGACAGGGTTCAGATACGCAGTATTTT.

The gene calls are TRBV10-3 and TRBJ2-3; 12 bases fit TRBD1. Germline V lookup: CDR1 ENHRY, CDR2 SYGVKD. The CDR3 is 16 amino acids. J gave up 3 bases and V 4 bases, and 5 bases lay outside the gene matches. DNA for the CDR3: TGTGCCATCAGTGGTCCGGGACAGGGGGCAACAGATACGCAGTATTTT. This sequence encodes CAISGPGQGATDTQYF.

This clone was observed a single time. The gene calls are TRBV5-4 and TRBJ2-5; 8 bases map to TRBD1. The junction had 12 bases not matched to a gene; V was cut back by 6 bases and J by 5 bases. CDR1 SGHNT and CDR2 YYREEE come from the germline V gene (reference sequence). This CDR3 region has 15 residues. The CDR3 loop reads CASTRTGTLGETQYF. The CDR3 coding sequence is TGTGCCAGCACCCGGACAGGGACCCTAGGGGAGACCCAGTACTTC.

The rearrangement links TRBV2 to TRBJ1-2; D is unresolved. In germline, CDR1 is SNHLY, CDR2 FYNNEI. The CDR3 totals 13 residues. Deletions cut 9 bases from V and 0 bases from J, with 11 bases between. As DNA, the CDR3 is TGTGCCAGAAGGATACCTTCTAACTATGGCTACACCTTC. Its translation is CARRIPSNYGYTF.

This rearrangement joins TRBV3-1 (or the pseudogene TRBV3-2) to TRBJ2-5; D is uncertain. There are 15 residues in the CDR3. V gave up 1 base and J gave up 3 bases, with 12 bases separating them. The V gene's germline CDR1 is LGHDT and CDR2 YNNKEL (reference sequence). The CDR3 bases are TGTGCCAGCAGCCAAGTCGCGACACAAAAAGAGACCCAGTACTTC. This encodes CASSQVATQKETQYF.

The V and J genes are TRBV4-1 and TRBJ1-4, with a tentative D call TRBD1 (5 bases). Germline CDR1 and CDR2: MGHRA and YSYEKL. V lost 0 bases, J lost 5 bases, and 22 bases lay in between. The length of the CDR3 is 19 residues. CDR3 residues: CASSQDHGVIRWGNEKLFF. For the CDR3, the DNA is TGCGCCAGCAGCCAAGATCATGGGGTTATAAGGTGGGGCAATGAAAAACTGTTTTTT.

The CDR3 region is CASSVPRGQLEPNYGYTF. In DNA, the CDR3 is TGTGCCAGCAGTGTCCCGAGGGGACAGCTGGAACCTAACTATGGCTACACCTTC. The V gene is TRBV25-1, the J gene TRBJ1-2; TRBD1 agrees at 7 bases. The ends lost 4 bases at V and 0 bases at J; junction bases unmatched: 14. CDR3 length: 18 residues. Germline-derived CDR1 and CDR2 are MGHDK and SYGVNS.

In its sample, this clone ranks as medium-sized. This chain connects TRBV11-2 to TRBJ1-1, with a tentative D call TRBD1 (5 bases). CDR1 and CDR2 (germline): SGHAT, FQNNGV. V was clipped by 6 bases and J by 8 bases, with 13 bases between them. CDR3 size: 12 residues. The CDR3 loop is CASSLGPLEAFF. The CDR3 DNA reads as TGTGCCAGCAGTCTGGGACCGTTAGAAGCTTTCTTT.

The chain combines TRBV21-1 with TRBJ2-5. TRBV21-1 is designated a pseudogene. The CDR3 sequence is 14 residues long. The CDR3 here is CASSLRTWEETQYF. The CDR3 nucleotides are TGTGCCAGCAGCTTGAGGACGTGGGAAGAGACCCAGTACTTC.

The chain is built from TRBV5-1 and TRBJ1-2; a weak D match, TRBD1 (6 bases). This CDR3 is 15 amino acids long. Germline-derived CDR1 and CDR2 are SGHRS and YFSETQ. V lost 0 bases and J lost 5, with 14 bases in between. CDR3 nucleotides: TGCGCCAGCAGCTTGGCTGCAGGGGACGAATATGGCTACACCTTC. Protein sequence: CASSLAAGDEYGYTF.

This clone was counted only a few times. The chain employs TRBV3-1 (or the pseudogene TRBV3-2) and TRBJ2-1; D remains unclear. This CDR3 has 13 residues. The germline gives CDR1 LGHDT, CDR2 YNNKEL (reference sequence). Trimming stripped 0 bases from V and 3 bases from J, with 3 bases between. The CDR3 sequence: CASSQEYYNEQFF. The CDR3 coding sequence is TGTGCCAGCAGCCAAGAATACTACAATGAGCAGTTCTTC.

The rearrangement uses TRBV5-1 and TRBJ2-1, with TRBD2 identical over 9 bases. CDR1 and CDR2 from the germline V gene are SGHRS and YFSETQ. The CDR3 loop spans 16 amino acids. V lost 4 bases to trimming and J lost 0 bases; unmatched junction nucleotides: 5. The CDR3 DNA reads as TGCGCCAGCAGCCCGCCTAGCGGGGCCTCCTACAATGAGCAGTTCTTC. Its protein is CASSPPSGASYNEQFF.

The rearrangement links TRBV14 to TRBJ1-1, with a tentative D call TRBD1 (6 bases). This CDR3 is 15 amino acids long. V was shortened by 2 bases and J by 1 base, with 11 bases between the two germline ends. CDR1 is SGHDN and CDR2 is FVKESK in the germline V gene. This CDR3 reads CASSQLRQANTEAFF. CDR3 DNA sequence: TGTGCCAGCAGCCAATTAAGACAGGCGAACACTGAAGCTTTCTTT.